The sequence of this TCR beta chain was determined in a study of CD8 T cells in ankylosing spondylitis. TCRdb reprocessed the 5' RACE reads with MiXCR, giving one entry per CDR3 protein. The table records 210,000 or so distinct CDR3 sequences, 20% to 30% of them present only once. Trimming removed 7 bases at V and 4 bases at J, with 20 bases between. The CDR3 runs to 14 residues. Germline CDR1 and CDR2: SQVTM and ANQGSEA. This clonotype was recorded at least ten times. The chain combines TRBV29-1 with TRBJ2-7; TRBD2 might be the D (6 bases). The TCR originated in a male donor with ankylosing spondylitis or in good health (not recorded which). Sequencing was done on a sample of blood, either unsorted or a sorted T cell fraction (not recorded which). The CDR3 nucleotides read TGCAGCGCCAAGGGAGGTGGACGGAATTACGAGCAGTACTTC. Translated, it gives CSAKGGGRNYEQYF.